The 6 T cell receptor beta chains below all came from one sample that was sequenced in a study of Graves' ophthalmopathy and Graves' hyperthyroidism. RNA transcripts yielded amplified TCR beta CDR3 regions. Investigators did first-round RT-PCR with HTBI primers, then second-round multiplex PCR. TCRdb passed the multiplex PCR reads through MiXCR, listing each CDR3 protein once. The data contain approximately 45,000 distinct CDR3 sequences, less than 65% of them singletons. Sequences were obtained from peripheral blood. The receptors come from an adult man with Graves' ophthalmopathy.

This clonotype is classed as medium-sized. CDR3 in DNA: TGTGCCAGCAGCTTCCGGGACAGTGAAAATTCACCCCTCCACTTT. Translation: CASSFRDSENSPLHF. V usage is TRBV7-8 and J usage is TRBJ1-6, with 7 nucleotides matching TRBD1. Germline V gene data show CDR1 as SGHVS and CDR2 as FQNEAQ. This CDR3 has 15 residues. The ends lost 3 bases at V and 7 bases at J; junction bases unmatched: 6.

With respect to this clonotype: No conserved phenylalanine or tryptophan ends this CDR3, so it is likely a read error. The limits of the CDR3 on the DNA are not certain, so only TCRdb's listed CDR3 is given. The V and J genes are TRBV11-2 and TRBJ2-5. The CDR3 has 8 amino acids, counting both end residues. Germline V gene lookup returns CDR1 SGHAT and CDR2 FQNNGV. The CDR3 loop reads CASSSPNA.

This clonotype appeared many times. This rearrangement joins TRBV4-1 to TRBJ2-5, with 13 bases lining up with TRBD2. Trimming cost V 1 base and J 10 bases; bases outside gene matches: 12. CDR1 is MGHRA, CDR2 YSYEKL, per germline. The CDR3 sequence is 17 residues long. In DNA, the CDR3 is TGCGCCAGCAGCCAAGGACTAGCGGGAGGAACAAGAGATGGCCAGTACTTC. The encoded protein is CASSQGLAGGTRDGQYF.

V usage is TRBV5-5 and J usage is TRBJ2-6; tentatively, D is TRBD1 or TRBD2 (6 bases each). V was clipped by 2 bases and J by 3 bases, with 9 bases between them. Germline CDR1 reads SGHKS; CDR2 reads YYEKEE (reference sequence). The CDR3 sequence is 15 residues long. The CDR3 DNA sequence: TGTGCCAGCAGCTTAGGGGGGTTTGGGGCCAACGTCCTGACTTTC. This encodes CASSLGGFGANVLTF.

On this clonotype: Because the CDR3 is missing its conserved closing phenylalanine or tryptophan, this is likely a read error. The chain couples TRBV20-1 to TRBJ2-1; 7 positions agree with TRBD2. The CDR3 extends over 14 amino acids. With V trimmed by 3 bases and J by 1 base, 3 bases remained unmatched. CDR1 DFQATT and CDR2 SNEGSKA come from the germline V gene (reference sequence). This chain's CDR3 is CSARSGNSYNEQFC. The CDR3 DNA follows: TGCAGTGCTAGGAGCGGGAATTCCTACAATGAGCAGTTCTGC.

The rearrangement uses TRBV2 and TRBJ1-2; D is uncertain. The germline CDR1 and CDR2 sequences are SNHLY and FYNNEI. Between the trimmed V and J ends, which lost 7 bases and 2 bases, there was a span of 11 bases. This CDR3 is 13 amino acids long. The CDR3 DNA follows: TGTGCCAGCAAAGGGCCGGGAAACTATGGCTACACCTTC. The encoded protein is CASKGPGNYGYTF.